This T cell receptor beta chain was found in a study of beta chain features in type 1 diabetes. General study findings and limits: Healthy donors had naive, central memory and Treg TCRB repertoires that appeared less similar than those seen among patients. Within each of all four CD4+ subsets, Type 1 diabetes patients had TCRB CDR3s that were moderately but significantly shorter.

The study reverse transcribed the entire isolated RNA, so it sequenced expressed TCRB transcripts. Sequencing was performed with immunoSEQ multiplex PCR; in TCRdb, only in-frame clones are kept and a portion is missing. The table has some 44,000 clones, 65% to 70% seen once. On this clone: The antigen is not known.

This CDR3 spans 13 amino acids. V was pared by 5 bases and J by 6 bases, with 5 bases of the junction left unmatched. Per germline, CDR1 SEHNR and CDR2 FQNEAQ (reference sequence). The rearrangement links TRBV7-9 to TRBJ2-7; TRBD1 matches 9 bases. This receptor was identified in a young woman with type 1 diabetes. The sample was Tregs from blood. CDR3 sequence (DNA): TGTGCCAGCAGCCCACAGGGGGCGGGCGAGCAGTACTTC. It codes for CASSPQGAGEQYF. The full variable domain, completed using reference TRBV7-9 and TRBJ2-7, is DTGVSQNPRHKITKRGQNVTFRCDPISEHNRLYWYRQTLGQGPEFLTYFQNEAQLEKSRLLSDRFSAERPKGSFSTLEIQRTEQGDSAMYLCASSPQGAGEQYFGPGTRLTVT.